This T cell receptor (beta chain) comes out of a study of blood T cell repertoires in COVID-19. Study-level information: Whether acute or convalescent, the COVID-19 samples came from the United States, Italy and Spain. In each case, the material was cDNA or gDNA derived from T cells, B-cell-depleted T cells, or PBMCs.

In the study's own analysis: Cell counts per sample came from amplifying reference gene primers. Generated by immunoSEQ multiplex PCR, the TCRdb table keeps only in-frame clones and is missing some. V, J and clone size are taken as reported in that table, and D and trimming were inferred from the DNA itself. In the table there are over 110,000 clones, under 90% of which are singletons. Germline V CDR1 and CDR2: SGHNT, YYREEE (reference sequence). Trimming pared 3 bases from V and 0 bases from J, leaving 10 bases between. This CDR3 spans 14 amino acids. What was sequenced was peripheral blood. The sequence came from a man aged 65 to 79 who had recovered from COVID-19. J is TRBJ2-7 and V is TRBV5-4, with a possible D match to TRBD2 (5 bases). DNA of the CDR3: TGTGCCAGCAGCTCTCGGGGAAACTCCTACGAGCAGTACTTC. The encoded protein is CASSSRGNSYEQYF.